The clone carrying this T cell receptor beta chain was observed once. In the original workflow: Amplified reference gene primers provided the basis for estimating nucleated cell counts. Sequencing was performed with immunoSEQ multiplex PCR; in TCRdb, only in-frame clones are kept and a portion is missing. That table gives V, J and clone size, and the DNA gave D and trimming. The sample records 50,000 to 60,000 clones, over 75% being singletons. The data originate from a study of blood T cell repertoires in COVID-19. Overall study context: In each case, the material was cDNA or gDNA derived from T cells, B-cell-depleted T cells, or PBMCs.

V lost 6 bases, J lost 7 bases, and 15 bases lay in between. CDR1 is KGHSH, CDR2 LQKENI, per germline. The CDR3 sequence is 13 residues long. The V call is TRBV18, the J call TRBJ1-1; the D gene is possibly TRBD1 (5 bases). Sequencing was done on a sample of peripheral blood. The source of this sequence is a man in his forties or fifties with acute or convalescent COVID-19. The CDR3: CASSTPGGSEAFF. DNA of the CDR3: TGTGCCAGCTCTACACCTGGGGGGAGTGAAGCTTTCTTT.